This TCR beta chain is drawn from a study of response to subunit inactivated influenza vaccine. The CDR3 is made up of 15 amino acids. Germline V gene data show CDR1 as SEHNR and CDR2 as FQNEAQ (reference sequence). J lost 5 bases, V lost 4 bases, and 4 bases had no gene match. This clonotype appeared many times. One entry per CDR3 protein, called by TCRdb with MiXCR from the RT-PCR reads. Of more than 500,000 distinct CDR3 sequences listed, about 11% were seen once; the top ten hold about 11%. The data also belong to a second study, concerning T cells expressing NK-cell markers. From that second work: UMI-tagged 5'RACE template switching yielded the TCR beta cDNA. The study drew TCR beta repertoires from sorted CD3+CD56+NKG2C+, CD3+CD56+NKG2C- and CD3+CD56-NKG2C+ T cells. HCMV seropositivity marked most of the eight sequenced donors; one was seronegative. These clonotypes additionally ranked first within the CD3+CD56-NKG2C+ fraction of a handful of donors. Expanded NKG2C+ T cell clones were not confirmed as HCMV-specific.

This rearrangement joins TRBV7-9 to TRBJ2-4; 11 bases agree with TRBD1. Sequencing used PBMCs from blood, obtained on the day of vaccination. This receptor was taken from a man in his forties or fifties who received an inactivated influenza vaccine. CDR3: CASSWDRGDQNIQYF. DNA of the CDR3: TGTGCCAGCAGCTGGGACAGGGGGGACCAAAACATTCAGTACTTC.